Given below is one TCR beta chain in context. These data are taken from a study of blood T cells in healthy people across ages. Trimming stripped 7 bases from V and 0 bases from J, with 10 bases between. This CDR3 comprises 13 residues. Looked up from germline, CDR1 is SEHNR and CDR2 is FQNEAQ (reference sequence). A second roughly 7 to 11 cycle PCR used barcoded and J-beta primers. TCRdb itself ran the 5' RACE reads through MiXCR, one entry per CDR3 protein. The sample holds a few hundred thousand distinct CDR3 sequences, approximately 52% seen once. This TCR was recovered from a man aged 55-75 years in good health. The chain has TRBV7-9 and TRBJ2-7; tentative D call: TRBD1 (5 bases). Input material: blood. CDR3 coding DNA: TGTGCCAGCAACAGGCCACTCTCCTACGAGCAGTACTTC. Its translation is CASNRPLSYEQYF.